This TCR beta chain was observed in a study of T cell responses to AZD1222 COVID-19 vaccine. On this clone itself: Its antigen is unidentified.

Sequencing used immunoSEQ multiplex PCR; TCRdb keeps in-frame clones, though not all of them. The sample records about 96,000 clones, 70% to 90% being singletons. Germline CDR1 and CDR2: SGHTA and FQGNSA. Trimming took 0 bases from V and 4 from J; bases not matched to a gene: 9. CDR3 size: 19 residues. Study findings and constraints: The study sampled repertoires only after the peak T cell response. Nearly half of spike-specific TCRs reportedly go after variant regions that carry no mutations.

The chain couples TRBV7-2 to TRBJ2-1, with 13 bases lining up with TRBD2. This receptor was taken from an adult in good health. Sample: peripheral blood, taken on day 0 of AZD1222 vaccination. In DNA, the CDR3 is TGTGCCAGCAGCTTAGCGGGACTAGCGGGAATGCCTCAATACAATGAGCAGTTCTTC. It codes for CASSLAGLAGMPQYNEQFF.